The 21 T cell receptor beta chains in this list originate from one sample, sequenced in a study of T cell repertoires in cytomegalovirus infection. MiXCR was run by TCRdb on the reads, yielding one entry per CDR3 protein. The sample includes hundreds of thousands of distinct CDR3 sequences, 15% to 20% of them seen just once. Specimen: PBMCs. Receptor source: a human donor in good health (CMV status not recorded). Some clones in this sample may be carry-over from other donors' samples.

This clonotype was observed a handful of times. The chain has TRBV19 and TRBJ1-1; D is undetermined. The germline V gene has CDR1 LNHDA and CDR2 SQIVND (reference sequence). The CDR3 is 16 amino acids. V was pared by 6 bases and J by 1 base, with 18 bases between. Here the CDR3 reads CASSTRKFDPNTEAFF. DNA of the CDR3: TGTGCCAGTAGCACTAGAAAGTTTGACCCGAACACTGAAGCTTTCTTT.

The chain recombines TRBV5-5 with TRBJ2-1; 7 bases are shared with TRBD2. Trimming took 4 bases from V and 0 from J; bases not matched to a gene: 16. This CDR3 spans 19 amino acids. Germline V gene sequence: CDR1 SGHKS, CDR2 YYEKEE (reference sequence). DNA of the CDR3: TGTGCCAGCAGCCCGGGACTACGTATCCTTCTAAGCTCCTACAATGAGCAGTTCTTC. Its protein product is CASSPGLRILLSSYNEQFF.

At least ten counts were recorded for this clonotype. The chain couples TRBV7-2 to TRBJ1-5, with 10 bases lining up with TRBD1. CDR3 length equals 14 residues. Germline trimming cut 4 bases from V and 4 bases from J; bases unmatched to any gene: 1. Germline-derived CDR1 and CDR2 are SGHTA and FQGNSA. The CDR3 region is CASSSDRGNQPQHF. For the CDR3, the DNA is TGTGCCAGCAGCTCGGACAGGGGGAATCAGCCCCAGCATTTT.

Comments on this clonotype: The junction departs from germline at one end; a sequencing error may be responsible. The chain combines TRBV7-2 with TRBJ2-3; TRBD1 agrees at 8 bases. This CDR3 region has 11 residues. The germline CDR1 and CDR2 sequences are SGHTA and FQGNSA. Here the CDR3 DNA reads TGTGCCAGCAGCTTAGGGGACAGGTCGCATTTT. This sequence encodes CASSLGDRSHF. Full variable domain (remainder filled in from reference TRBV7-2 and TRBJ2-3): GAGVSQSPSNKVTEKGKDVELRCDPISGHTALYWYRQSLGQGLEFLIYFQGNSAPDKSGLPSDRFSAERTGGSVSTLTIQRTQQEDSAVYLCASSLGDRSHFGPGTRLTVL.

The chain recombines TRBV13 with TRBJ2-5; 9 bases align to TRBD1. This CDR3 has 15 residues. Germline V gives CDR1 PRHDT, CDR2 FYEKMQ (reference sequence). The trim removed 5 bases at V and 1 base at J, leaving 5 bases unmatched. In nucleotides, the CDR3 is TGTGCCAGCAGCCCTCGGACAGGGGTCCAAGAGACCCAGTACTTC. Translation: CASSPRTGVQETQYF.

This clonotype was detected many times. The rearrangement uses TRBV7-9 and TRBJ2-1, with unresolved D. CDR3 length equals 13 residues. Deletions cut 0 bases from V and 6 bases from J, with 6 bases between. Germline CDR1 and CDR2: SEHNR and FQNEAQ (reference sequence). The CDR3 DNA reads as TGTGCCAGCAGCTTAGCCGTCGGCAATGAGCAGTTCTTC. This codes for CASSLAVGNEQFF.

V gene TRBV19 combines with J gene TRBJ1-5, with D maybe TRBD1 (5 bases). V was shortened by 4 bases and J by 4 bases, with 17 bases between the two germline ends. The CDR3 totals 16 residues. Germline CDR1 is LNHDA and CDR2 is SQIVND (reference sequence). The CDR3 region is CASSRSWTGANQPQHF. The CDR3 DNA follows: TGTGCCAGTAGTAGATCCTGGACCGGGGCGAATCAGCCCCAGCATTTT.

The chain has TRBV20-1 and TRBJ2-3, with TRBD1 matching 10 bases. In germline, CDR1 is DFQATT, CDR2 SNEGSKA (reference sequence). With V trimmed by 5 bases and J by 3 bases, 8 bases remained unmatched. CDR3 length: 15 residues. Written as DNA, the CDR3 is TGCAGTGCTGCGCCGACAGGGGGCAATACAGATACGCAGTATTTT. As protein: CSAAPTGGNTDTQYF.

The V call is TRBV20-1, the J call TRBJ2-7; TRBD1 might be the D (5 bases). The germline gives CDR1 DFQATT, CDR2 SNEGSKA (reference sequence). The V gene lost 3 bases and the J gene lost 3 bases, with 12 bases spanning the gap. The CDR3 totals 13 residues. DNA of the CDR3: TGCAGTGCTAGCCCCCAGGGCGTCTACGAGCAGTACTTC. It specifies CSASPQGVYEQYF.

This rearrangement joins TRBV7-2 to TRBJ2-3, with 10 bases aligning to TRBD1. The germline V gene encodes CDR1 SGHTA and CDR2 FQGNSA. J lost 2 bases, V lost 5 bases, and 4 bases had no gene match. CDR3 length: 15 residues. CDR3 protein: CASSGQGGPTDTQYF. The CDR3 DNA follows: TGTGCCAGCAGCGGACAGGGGGGCCCCACAGATACGCAGTATTTT. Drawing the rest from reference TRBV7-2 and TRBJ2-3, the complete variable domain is GAGVSQSPSNKVTEKGKDVELRCDPISGHTALYWYRQSLGQGLEFLIYFQGNSAPDKSGLPSDRFSAERTGGSVSTLTIQRTQQEDSAVYLCASSGQGGPTDTQYFGPGTRLTVL.

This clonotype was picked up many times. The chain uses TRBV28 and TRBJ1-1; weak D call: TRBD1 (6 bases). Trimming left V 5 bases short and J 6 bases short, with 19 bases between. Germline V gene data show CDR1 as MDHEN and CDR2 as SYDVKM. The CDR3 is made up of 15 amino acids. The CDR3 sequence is CASSPPLTGRAEAFF. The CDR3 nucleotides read TGTGCCAGCAGTCCTCCCCTGACAGGACGGGCTGAAGCTTTCTTT.

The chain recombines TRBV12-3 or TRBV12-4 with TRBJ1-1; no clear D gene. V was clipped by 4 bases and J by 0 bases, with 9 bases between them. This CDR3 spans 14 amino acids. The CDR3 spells CASSSFPMNTEAFF. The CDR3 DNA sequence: TGTGCCAGCAGTTCCTTCCCAATGAACACTGAAGCTTTCTTT.

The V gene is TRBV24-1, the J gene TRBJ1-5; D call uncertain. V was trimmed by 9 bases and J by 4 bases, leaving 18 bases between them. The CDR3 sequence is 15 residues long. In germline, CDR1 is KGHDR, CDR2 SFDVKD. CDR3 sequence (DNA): TGTGCCACCCGAGCGGGCACAGAAGGGAATCAGCCCCAGCATTTT. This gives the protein CATRAGTEGNQPQHF.

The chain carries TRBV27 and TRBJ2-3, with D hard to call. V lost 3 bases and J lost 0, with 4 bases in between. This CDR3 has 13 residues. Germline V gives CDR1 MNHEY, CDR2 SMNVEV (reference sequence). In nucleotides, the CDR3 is TGTGCCAGCAGTTTCTTCAGCACAGATACGCAGTATTTT. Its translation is CASSFFSTDTQYF.

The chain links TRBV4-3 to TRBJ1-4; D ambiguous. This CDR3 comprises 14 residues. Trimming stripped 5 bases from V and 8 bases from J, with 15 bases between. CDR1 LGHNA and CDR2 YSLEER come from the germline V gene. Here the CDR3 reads CASSLLQNGEKLFF. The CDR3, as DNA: TGCGCCAGCAGCTTACTCCAGAATGGGGAAAAACTGTTTTTT.

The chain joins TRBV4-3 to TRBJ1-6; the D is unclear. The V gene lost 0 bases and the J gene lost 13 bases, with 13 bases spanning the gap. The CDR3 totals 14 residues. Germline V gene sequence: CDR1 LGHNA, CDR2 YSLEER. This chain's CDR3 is CASSQDLLSGPLHF. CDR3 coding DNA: TGCGCCAGCAGCCAAGATCTCCTATCGGGTCCCCTCCACTTT.

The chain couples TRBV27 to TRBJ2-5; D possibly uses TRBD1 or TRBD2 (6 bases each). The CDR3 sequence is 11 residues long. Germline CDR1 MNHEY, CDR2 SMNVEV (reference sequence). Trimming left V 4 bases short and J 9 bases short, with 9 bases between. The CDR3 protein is CASSSGEAQYF. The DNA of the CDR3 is TGTGCCAGCAGTTCAGGGGAGGCCCAGTACTTC.

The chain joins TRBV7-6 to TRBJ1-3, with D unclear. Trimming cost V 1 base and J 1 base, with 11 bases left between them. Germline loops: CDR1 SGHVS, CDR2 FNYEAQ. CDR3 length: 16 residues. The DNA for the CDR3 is TGTGCCAGCAGCTTAGTAGCGCTGGAGTCTGGAAACACCATATATTTT. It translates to CASSLVALESGNTIYF.

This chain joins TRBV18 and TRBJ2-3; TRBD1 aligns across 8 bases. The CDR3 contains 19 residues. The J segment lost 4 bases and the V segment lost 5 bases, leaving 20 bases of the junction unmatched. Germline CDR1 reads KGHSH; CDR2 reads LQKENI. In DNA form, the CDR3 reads TGTGCCAGCTCAGGATACCGGCAGGGGGCTTTGGAGCGAGCAGATACGCAGTATTTT. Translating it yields CASSGYRQGALERADTQYF.

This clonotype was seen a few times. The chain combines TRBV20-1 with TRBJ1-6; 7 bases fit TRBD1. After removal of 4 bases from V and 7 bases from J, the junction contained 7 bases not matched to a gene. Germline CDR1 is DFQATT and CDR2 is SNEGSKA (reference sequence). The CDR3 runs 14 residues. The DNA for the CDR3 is TGCAGTGCTACGAGACAGGGCTTAAATTCACCCCTCCACTTT. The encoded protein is CSATRQGLNSPLHF.

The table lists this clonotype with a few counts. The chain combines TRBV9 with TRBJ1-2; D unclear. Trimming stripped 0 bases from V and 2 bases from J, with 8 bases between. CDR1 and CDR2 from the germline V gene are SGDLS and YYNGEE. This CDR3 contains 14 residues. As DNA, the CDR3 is TGTGCCAGCAGCGTAGGGGGATCAAACTATGGCTACACCTTC. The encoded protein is CASSVGGSNYGYTF.